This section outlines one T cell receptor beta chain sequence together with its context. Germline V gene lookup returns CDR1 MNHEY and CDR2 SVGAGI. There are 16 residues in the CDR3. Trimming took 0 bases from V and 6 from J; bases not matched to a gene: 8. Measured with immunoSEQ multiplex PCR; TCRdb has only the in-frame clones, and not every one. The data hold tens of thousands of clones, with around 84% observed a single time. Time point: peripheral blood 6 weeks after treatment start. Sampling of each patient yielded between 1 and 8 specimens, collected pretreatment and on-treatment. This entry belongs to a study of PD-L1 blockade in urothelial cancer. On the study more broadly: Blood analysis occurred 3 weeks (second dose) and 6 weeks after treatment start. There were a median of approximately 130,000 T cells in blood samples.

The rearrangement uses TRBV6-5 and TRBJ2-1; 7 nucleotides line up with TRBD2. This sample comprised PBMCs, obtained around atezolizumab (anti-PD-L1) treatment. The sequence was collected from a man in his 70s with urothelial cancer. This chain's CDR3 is CASSYSRASGPNEQFF. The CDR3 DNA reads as TGTGCCAGCAGTTACTCGAGGGCTAGCGGCCCCAATGAGCAGTTCTTC.